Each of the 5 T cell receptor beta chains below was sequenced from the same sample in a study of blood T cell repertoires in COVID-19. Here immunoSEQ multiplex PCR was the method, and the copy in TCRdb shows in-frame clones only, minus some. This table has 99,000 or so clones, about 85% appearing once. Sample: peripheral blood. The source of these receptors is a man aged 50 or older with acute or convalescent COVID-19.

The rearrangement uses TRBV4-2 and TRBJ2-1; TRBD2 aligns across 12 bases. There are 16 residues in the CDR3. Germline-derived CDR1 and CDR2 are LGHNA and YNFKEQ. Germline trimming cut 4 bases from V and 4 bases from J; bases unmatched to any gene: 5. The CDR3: CASSLRTSGIYNEQFF. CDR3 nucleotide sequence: TGTGCCAGCAGCCTCCGGACTAGCGGGATTTACAATGAGCAGTTCTTC.

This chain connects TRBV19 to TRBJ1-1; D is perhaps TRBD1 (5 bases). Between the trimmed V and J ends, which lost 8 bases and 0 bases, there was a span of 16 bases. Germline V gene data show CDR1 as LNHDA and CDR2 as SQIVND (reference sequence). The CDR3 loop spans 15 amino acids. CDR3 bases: TGTGCCAGTCGGCCCTTACCACAGGTGAACACTGAAGCTTTCTTT. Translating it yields CASRPLPQVNTEAFF.

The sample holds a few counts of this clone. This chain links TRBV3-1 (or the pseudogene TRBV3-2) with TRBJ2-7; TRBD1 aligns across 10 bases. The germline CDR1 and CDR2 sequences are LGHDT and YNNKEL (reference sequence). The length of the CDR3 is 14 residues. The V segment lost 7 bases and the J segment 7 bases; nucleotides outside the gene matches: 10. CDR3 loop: CASTQGTGDQEQYF. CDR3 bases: TGTGCCAGCACCCAGGGGACAGGGGATCAAGAGCAGTACTTC.

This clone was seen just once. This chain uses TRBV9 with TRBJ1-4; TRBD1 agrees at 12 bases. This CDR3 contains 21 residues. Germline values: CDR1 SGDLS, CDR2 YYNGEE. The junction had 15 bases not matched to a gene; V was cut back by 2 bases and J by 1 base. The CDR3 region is CASSVNPSGTGGLGTNEKLFF. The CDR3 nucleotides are TGTGCCAGCAGCGTTAACCCATCCGGGACAGGGGGCCTCGGAACTAATGAAAAACTGTTTTTT.

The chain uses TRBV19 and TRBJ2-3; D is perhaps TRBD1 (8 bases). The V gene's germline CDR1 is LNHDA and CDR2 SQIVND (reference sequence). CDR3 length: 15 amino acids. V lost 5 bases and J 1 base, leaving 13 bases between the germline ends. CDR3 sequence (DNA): TGTGCCAGTAGTGTAACAGGGGGGGGCACAGATACGCAGTATTTT. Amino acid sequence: CASSVTGGGTDTQYF.